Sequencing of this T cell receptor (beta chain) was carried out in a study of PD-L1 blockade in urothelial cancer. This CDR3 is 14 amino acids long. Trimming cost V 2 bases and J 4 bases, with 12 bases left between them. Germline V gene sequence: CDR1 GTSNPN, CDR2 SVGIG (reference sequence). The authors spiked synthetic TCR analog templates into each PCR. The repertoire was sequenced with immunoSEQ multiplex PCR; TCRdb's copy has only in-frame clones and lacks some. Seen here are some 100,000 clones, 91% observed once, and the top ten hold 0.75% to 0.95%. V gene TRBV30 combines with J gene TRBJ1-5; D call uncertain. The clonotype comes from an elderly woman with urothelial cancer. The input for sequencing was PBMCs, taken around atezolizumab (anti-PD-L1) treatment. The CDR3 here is CAWSKDFPNQPQHF. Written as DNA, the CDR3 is TGTGCCTGGAGTAAGGACTTTCCTAATCAGCCCCAGCATTTT. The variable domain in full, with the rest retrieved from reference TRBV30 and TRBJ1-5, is SQTIHQWPATLVQPVGSPLSLECTVEGTSNPNLYWYRQAAGRGLQLLFYSVGIGQISSEVPQNLSASRPQDRQFILSSKKLLLSDSGFYLCAWSKDFPNQPQHFGDGTRLSIL.